This T cell receptor beta chain was profiled in a study of blood T cells in healthy people across ages. The CDR3 sequence is 16 residues long. The germline CDR1 and CDR2 sequences are SGHTA and FQGNSA. V was clipped by 5 bases and J by 0 bases, with 14 bases between them. Alongside a J-beta primer mix, a sample-barcoded 5' primer served in a second PCR lasting about 7 to 11 cycles. A single record per CDR3 protein comes from TCRdb applying MiXCR to the 5' RACE reads. This sample has about 680,000 distinct CDR3 sequences; around 48% occur once, and the top ten carry roughly 30%. This chain links TRBV7-2 with TRBJ1-3; the D is unclear. This TCR was sampled from a woman aged 55-70 years in good health. Sequencing was performed on blood. The CDR3 loop is CASSQSGAHSGNTIYF. The CDR3 DNA follows: TGTGCCAGCAGCCAATCGGGTGCCCACTCTGGAAACACCATATATTTT.